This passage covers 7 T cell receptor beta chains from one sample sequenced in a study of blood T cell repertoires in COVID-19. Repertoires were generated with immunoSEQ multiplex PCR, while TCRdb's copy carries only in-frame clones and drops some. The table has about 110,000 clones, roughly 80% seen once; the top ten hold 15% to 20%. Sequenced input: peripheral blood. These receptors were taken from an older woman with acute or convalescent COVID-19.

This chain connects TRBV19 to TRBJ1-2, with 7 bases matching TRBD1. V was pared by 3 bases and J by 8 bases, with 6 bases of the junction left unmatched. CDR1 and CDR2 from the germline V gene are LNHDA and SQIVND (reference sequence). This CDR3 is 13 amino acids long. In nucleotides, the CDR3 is TGTGCCAGTAGTATCAGCAGGGGGAGAGGCTACACCTTC. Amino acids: CASSISRGRGYTF.

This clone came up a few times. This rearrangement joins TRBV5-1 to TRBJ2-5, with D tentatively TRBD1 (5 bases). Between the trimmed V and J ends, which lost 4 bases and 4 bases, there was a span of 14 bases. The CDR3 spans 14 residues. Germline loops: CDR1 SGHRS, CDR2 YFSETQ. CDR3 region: CASSPLGQGETQYF. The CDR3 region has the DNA TGCGCCAGCAGCCCCTTAGGGCAGGGAGAGACCCAGTACTTC.

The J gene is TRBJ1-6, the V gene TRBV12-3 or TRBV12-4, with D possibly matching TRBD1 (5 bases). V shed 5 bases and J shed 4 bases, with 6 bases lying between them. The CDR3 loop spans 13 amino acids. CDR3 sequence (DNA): TGTGCCAGCAGTCGGACATATAATTCACCCCTCCACTTT. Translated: CASSRTYNSPLHF.

CDR3 region: CAWSVGGGAETQYF. As DNA, the CDR3 is TGTGCCTGGAGTGTTGGCGGGGGGGCGGAGACCCAGTACTTC. The gene calls are TRBV30 and TRBJ2-5; TRBD2 matches 9 bases. V was pared by 0 bases and J by 5 bases, with 4 bases of the junction left unmatched. Per germline, CDR1 GTSNPN and CDR2 SVGIG (reference sequence). The CDR3 extends over 14 amino acids.

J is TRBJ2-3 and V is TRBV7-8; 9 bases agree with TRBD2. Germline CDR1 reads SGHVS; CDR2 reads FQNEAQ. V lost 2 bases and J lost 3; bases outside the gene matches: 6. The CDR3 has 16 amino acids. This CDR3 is CASSLSSLAGTDTQYF. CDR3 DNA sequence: TGTGCCAGCAGCTTATCATCACTAGCGGGTACAGATACGCAGTATTTT.

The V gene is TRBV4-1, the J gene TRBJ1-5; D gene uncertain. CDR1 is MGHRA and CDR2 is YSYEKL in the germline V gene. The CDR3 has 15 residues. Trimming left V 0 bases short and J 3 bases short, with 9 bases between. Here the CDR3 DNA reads TGCGCCAGCAGCCAAGAGATGCAGTACAATCAGCCCCAGCATTTT. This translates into CASSQEMQYNQPQHF.

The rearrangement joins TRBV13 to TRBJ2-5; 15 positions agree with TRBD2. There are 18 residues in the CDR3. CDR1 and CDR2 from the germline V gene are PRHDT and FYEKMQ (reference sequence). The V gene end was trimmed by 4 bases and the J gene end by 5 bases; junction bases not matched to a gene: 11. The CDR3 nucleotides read TGTGCCAGCAGCTCCCCCGGGACTAGCGGGGGGAAGGGGGAGACCCAGTACTTC. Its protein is CASSSPGTSGGKGETQYF.